This T cell receptor (beta chain) derives from a study of a mutant IDH1 vaccine in newly diagnosed glioma. Study context: Investigators started vaccination 4-6 weeks after radiotherapy alone, or with temozolomide cycles. Males made up approximately 60% and females 37.5% of treated patients, whose mean age was approximately 43 years. General study results and limits: Variations in leading peripheral T cell clonotypes appeared to have no connection with pseudoprogression.

Stated time point: week 23, last vaccination. The content of each vaccine dose was 300 ug of mutant IDH1 20-mer peptide, and topical imiquimod accompanied it. Donors harbored newly found WHO grade 3 or 4 IDH1-mutant, ATRX-lost astrocytomas. Clones were read by immunoSEQ multiplex PCR, and TCRdb kept only the in-frame ones, dropping some. The data contain roughly 60,000 clones, 70% to 90% of them seen just once; the ten biggest clones take up approximately 3.7%. Note on this clone: Its antigen is currently unknown.

CDR3 length: 13 amino acids. V was trimmed by 5 bases and J by 7 bases, leaving 12 bases between them. Germline CDR1 SGHTA, CDR2 FQGNSA. The rearrangement joins TRBV7-2 to TRBJ2-1; D remains ambiguous. The starting material was PBMCs, obtained from a glioma patient whose treatment included an IDH1 peptide vaccine. The source of this sequence is a man between 25 and 39 years old with glioma. The CDR3 reads CASSVLLGNEQFF. CDR3 DNA: TGTGCCAGCAGCGTTCTTCTCGGGAATGAGCAGTTCTTC.